This T cell receptor beta chain appears in the sequencing data of a study of blood T cell repertoires in COVID-19. Study as a whole: Spain, Italy and the United States supplied samples that represented acute and convalescent COVID-19. The cDNA or gDNA used as material had been derived from T cells, B-cell-depleted T cells, or PBMCs.

Generated by immunoSEQ multiplex PCR, the TCRdb table keeps only in-frame clones and is missing some. This sample has around 130,000 clones; roughly nine tenths occur once, and the top ten carry around 30%. From germline, CDR1 is SGHAT and CDR2 FQNNGV. Germline trimming cut 3 bases from V and 7 bases from J; bases unmatched to any gene: 12. CDR3 length: 16 residues. This TCR was recovered from a man between 65 and 80 years old with active or convalescent COVID-19. The chain carries TRBV11-2 and TRBJ2-1; 7 nucleotides line up with TRBD2. The sequenced sample consisted of peripheral blood. CDR3 loop: CASSFVSAGARNEQFF. CDR3 DNA sequence: TGTGCCAGCAGCTTCGTGTCTGCGGGAGCAAGGAATGAGCAGTTCTTC.